These 20 T cell receptor beta chains were all obtained from the same sample, sequenced in a study of cytomegalovirus exposure and HLA in healthy donors. It was with 60 Vbeta and 13 Jbeta primers that the PCR ran. Produced via immunoSEQ multiplex PCR; TCRdb's table is partial and in-frame only. This table holds fewer than 85,000 clones. The sequenced material came from PBMCs. The receptors were gathered from a woman between 40 and 55 years old in good health and CMV-seropositive.

The chain links TRBV6-5 to TRBJ1-2; 8 nucleotides match TRBD1. CDR1 MNHEY and CDR2 SVGAGI come from the germline V gene. The CDR3 length is 14 residues. Germline trimming cut 8 bases from V and 3 bases from J; bases unmatched to any gene: 8. The CDR3 region is CASSRGRGDYGYTF. For the CDR3, the DNA is TGTGCCAGCTCCAGGGGGCGCGGGGACTATGGCTACACCTTC.

Remarks on this clone: Its ends do not fully match the called genes, so a read error is possible. Other DNA sequences from this sample encode an identical CDR3 as well. This chain uses TRBV6-1 with TRBJ1-5, with TRBD1 identical over 11 bases. The CDR3 is 17 residues long. Germline-derived CDR1 and CDR2 are MNHNS and SASEGT. The CDR3 DNA reads as TGTGCCAGCAGTGGGGGACAGGGGGACTATTACAATCAGCCCCAGCACTTT. Amino acid sequence: CASSGGQGDYYNQPQHF.

V gene TRBV5-1 combines with J gene TRBJ1-1; TRBD1 might be the D (6 bases). CDR3 length equals 15 residues. From germline, CDR1 is SGHRS and CDR2 YFSETQ. Deletions cut 4 bases from V and 2 bases from J, with 15 bases between. CDR3 coding DNA: TGCGCCAGCAGCCCCAGGGACACCGACAACACTGAAGCTTTCTTT. This encodes CASSPRDTDNTEAFF.

The CDR3 loop reads CASSGAVRDSPLHF. The CDR3 DNA reads TGTGCCAGCAGTGGTGCGGTCAGGGATTCACCCCTCCACTTT. J is TRBJ1-6 and V is TRBV2; D might be TRBD1 (5 bases). Trimming left V 4 bases short and J 8 bases short, with 12 bases between. The CDR3 sequence is 14 residues long. The germline gives CDR1 SNHLY, CDR2 FYNNEI. Full variable domain (remainder filled in from reference TRBV2 and TRBJ1-6): EPEVTQTPSHQVTQMGQEVILRCVPISNHLYFYWYRQILGQKVEFLVSFYNNEISEKSEIFDDQFSVERPDGSNFTLKIRSTKLEDSAMYFCASSGAVRDSPLHFGNGTRLTVT.

The chain employs TRBV29-1 and TRBJ1-2; 7 bases line up with TRBD1. Germline V gives CDR1 SQVTM, CDR2 ANQGSEA. The CDR3 loop spans 13 amino acids. V dropped 7 bases and J dropped 5; count of bases not matched to a gene: 10. Here the CDR3 reads CSDHRDSPYGYTF. In DNA, the CDR3 is TGCAGCGATCACCGGGACAGCCCATATGGCTACACCTTC.

The gene calls are TRBV2 and TRBJ1-2; a possible D gene is TRBD1 (6 bases). There are 13 residues in the CDR3. Germline CDR1 SNHLY, CDR2 FYNNEI. With 7 bases removed from V and 4 bases from J, the gap between germline ends came to 13 bases. CDR3 in amino acids: CASTDSFGYGYTF. In DNA form, the CDR3 reads TGTGCCAGCACGGACAGCTTCGGCTATGGCTACACCTTC.

This chain uses TRBV7-9 with TRBJ2-1, with 7 bases that match TRBD2. The CDR3 totals 16 residues. The junction had 3 bases not matched to a gene; V was cut back by 0 bases and J by 1 base. Germline CDR1 reads SEHNR; CDR2 reads FQNEAQ (reference sequence). The CDR3 here is CASSLALGGSYNEQFF. The CDR3 bases are TGTGCCAGCAGCTTAGCGTTGGGGGGGTCCTACAATGAGCAGTTCTTC.

CDR3 region: CASPSVDRVDDTGELFF. For the CDR3, the DNA is TGTGCCAGCCCCTCAGTCGACAGGGTGGACGACACCGGGGAGCTGTTTTTT. V usage is TRBV18 and J usage is TRBJ2-2; 7 positions agree with TRBD1. This CDR3 comprises 17 residues. Germline V lookup: CDR1 KGHSH, CDR2 LQKENI. V lost 8 bases, J lost 3 bases, and 15 bases stayed unmatched.

The rearrangement joins TRBV19 to TRBJ2-5, with D possibly being TRBD2 (5 bases). This CDR3 spans 13 amino acids. Deletions cut 7 bases from V and 4 bases from J, with 13 bases between. The V gene's germline CDR1 is LNHDA and CDR2 SQIVND (reference sequence). CDR3 loop: CASNYGRGETQYF. The CDR3 DNA reads TGTGCCAGTAATTACGGTCGGGGAGAGACCCAGTACTTC.

In nucleotides, the CDR3 is TGTGCCAGCAGCCCAGCAGGGGGATTCGTGCCTGAGCAGTTCTTC. It translates to CASSPAGGFVPEQFF. The chain employs TRBV6-5 and TRBJ2-1, with TRBD1 matching over 7 bases. The CDR3 has 15 residues. Germline CDR1 and CDR2: MNHEY and SVGAGI. V shed 6 bases and J 9 bases; nucleotides not matched to a gene: 14.

This sequence joins TRBV6-4 and TRBJ1-1, with D uncertain. This CDR3 is built from 13 residues. The V end lost 3 bases, the J end lost 0 bases, and 5 bases lay between the germline ends. Germline lookup yields CDR1 MRHNA and CDR2 SNTAGT. CDR3 region: CASSERMNTEAFF. The DNA for the CDR3 is TGTGCCAGCAGTGAGCGGATGAACACTGAAGCTTTCTTT.

V and J are TRBV7-9 and TRBJ2-6, with D uncertain. The length of the CDR3 is 15 residues. Per germline, CDR1 SEHNR and CDR2 FQNEAQ (reference sequence). Trimming stripped 5 bases from V and 0 bases from J, with 8 bases between. Here the CDR3 DNA reads TGTGCCAGCAGCCGAGGCTACTCTGGGGCCAACGTCCTGACTTTC. Its translation: CASSRGYSGANVLTF.

The chain has TRBV7-3 and TRBJ2-3, with a tentative D call TRBD1 (5 bases). CDR1 and CDR2 from the germline V gene are SGHTA and FQGTGA. This CDR3 has 13 residues. Trimming removed 3 bases from V and 6 bases from J, with 10 bases in between. CDR3 bases: TGTGCCAGCAGCTTGAATTCAGGGGATACGCAGTATTTT. It codes for CASSLNSGDTQYF. The full variable domain, its missing parts supplied by reference TRBV7-3 and TRBJ2-3, is GAGVSQTPSNKVTEKGKYVELRCDPISGHTALYWYRQSLGQGPEFLIYFQGTGAADDSGLPNDRFFAVRPEGSVSTLKIQRTERGDSAVYLCASSLNSGDTQYFGPGTRLTVL.

The chain employs TRBV27 and TRBJ2-1, with TRBD2 identical over 10 bases. In germline, CDR1 is MNHEY, CDR2 SMNVEV (reference sequence). Unmatched junction bases numbered 6, after V lost 6 bases and J lost 4 bases. The CDR3 has 15 amino acids. The DNA of the CDR3 is TGTGCCAGCAGAGAGCGGGAGGGGTTTTACAATGAGCAGTTCTTC. Its translation is CASREREGFYNEQFF.

The chain couples TRBV7-8 to TRBJ1-5; D gene uncertain. CDR3 length: 15 amino acids. Germline V lookup: CDR1 SGHVS, CDR2 FQNEAQ. The ends were cut back, 8 bases at V and 2 bases at J, with 16 bases in the middle. The CDR3 region is CASGVLTAGNQPQHF. The CDR3 region has the DNA TGTGCCAGCGGCGTTTTGACCGCGGGCAATCAGCCCCAGCATTTT.

The V and J genes are TRBV5-1 and TRBJ2-2; the match to TRBD2 covers 9 bases. The CDR3 spans 17 residues. In germline, CDR1 is SGHRS, CDR2 YFSETQ. The J segment lost 6 bases and the V segment lost 4 bases, leaving 13 bases of the junction unmatched. The CDR3 is CASSPAGAGGVAGELFF. CDR3 DNA: TGCGCCAGCAGCCCCGCAGGGGCGGGGGGGGTCGCCGGGGAGCTGTTTTTT.

The chain is built from TRBV7-2 and TRBJ1-1; no definite D call. Germline CDR1 and CDR2: SGHTA and FQGNSA. Deletions cut 2 bases from V and 6 bases from J, with 7 bases between. The CDR3 consists of 12 residues. CDR3 loop: CASSLPYSEAFF. The CDR3 DNA follows: TGTGCCAGCAGCTTACCCTACTCTGAAGCTTTCTTT.

The CDR3 DNA reads TGCGCCAGCAGCTTGGTGCCTGATAGAAACGAGCAGTACTTC. It codes for CASSLVPDRNEQYF. This chain joins TRBV5-1 and TRBJ2-7; D remains ambiguous. With 0 bases removed from V and 5 bases from J, the gap between germline ends came to 12 bases. Germline V gene sequence: CDR1 SGHRS, CDR2 YFSETQ. The CDR3 is 14 residues long. The full variable domain, with the rest looked up from reference TRBV5-1 and TRBJ2-7, is KAGVTQTPRYLIKTRGQQVTLSCSPISGHRSVSWYQQTPGQGLQFLFEYFSETQRNKGNFPGRFSGRQFSNSRSEMNVSTLELGDSALYLCASSLVPDRNEQYFGPGTRLTVT.

The chain is built from TRBV6-5 and TRBJ2-1; weak D call: TRBD2 (6 bases). Germline V gene lookup returns CDR1 MNHEY and CDR2 SVGAGI. V shed 2 bases and J shed 4 bases, with 15 bases lying between them. This CDR3 comprises 16 residues. In nucleotides, the CDR3 is TGTGCCAGCAGTTACCGGTTTTCGGGGGTATACAATGAGCAGTTCTTC. Translating it yields CASSYRFSGVYNEQFF.

CDR3 nucleotide sequence: TGTGCCAGTAGTCCGGGACAGGGGGATACGCAGTATTTT. It is translated as CASSPGQGDTQYF. This chain connects TRBV19 to TRBJ2-3, with 10 bases aligning to TRBD1. Germline CDR1 reads LNHDA; CDR2 reads SQIVND (reference sequence). V lost 5 bases, J lost 6 bases, and 2 bases stayed unmatched. The CDR3 has 13 amino acids.